The table lists the clone carrying this TCR beta chain with a few counts. Its specificity is unknown. TCRdb processed the PCR reads anew with MiXCR; each CDR3 protein has one entry. The sample carries approximately 90,000 distinct CDR3 sequences, approximately 24% recorded once. Unmatched junction bases numbered 10, after V lost 5 bases and J lost 2 bases. CDR1 is SEHNR and CDR2 is FQNEAQ in the germline V gene (reference sequence). The CDR3 runs 17 residues. These data are taken from a study of molecular identifiers for immune sequencing clone quantification. Findings and caveats of the study: Spiked Jurkat TCR RNA from one cell was reportedly detectable among approximately 1 million naive cells.

Libraries of naive CD8 T cells were made from 20,000 to 1,000,000 sorted cells. They used 10%, 30% or 50% RNA. Naive CD8 T cells were FACS-sorted by CD8+CD4-CCR7+CD45RA+ markers. V usage is TRBV7-9 and J usage is TRBJ2-1; 9 positions agree with TRBD2. The clonotype was recovered from a human donor in good health. Some libraries in this study had Jurkat cell RNA spiked in. What was sequenced was naive CD8+ T cells from blood, with Jurkat cell RNA spiked in. Indicated subset: FACS-sorted CD8+CD4-CCR7+CD45RA+ naive T cells. The CDR3 DNA reads as TGTGCCAGCAGCCCCCCGGTAGCGGGAGTACCCTACAATGAGCAGTTCTTC. It codes for CASSPPVAGVPYNEQFF.